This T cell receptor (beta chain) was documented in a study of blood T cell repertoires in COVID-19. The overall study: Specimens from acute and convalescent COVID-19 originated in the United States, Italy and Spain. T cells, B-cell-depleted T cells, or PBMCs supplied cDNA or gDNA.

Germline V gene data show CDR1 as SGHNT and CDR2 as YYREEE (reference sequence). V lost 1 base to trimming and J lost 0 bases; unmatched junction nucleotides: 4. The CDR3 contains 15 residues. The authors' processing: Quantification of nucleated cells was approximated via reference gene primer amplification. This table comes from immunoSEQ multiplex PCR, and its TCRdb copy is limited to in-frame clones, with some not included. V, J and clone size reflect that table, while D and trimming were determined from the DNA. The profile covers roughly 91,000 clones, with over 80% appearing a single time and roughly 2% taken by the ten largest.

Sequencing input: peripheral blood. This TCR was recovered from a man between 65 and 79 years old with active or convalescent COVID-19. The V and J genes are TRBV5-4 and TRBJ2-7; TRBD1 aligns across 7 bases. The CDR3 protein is CASSLIQGHSYEQYF. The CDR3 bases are TGTGCCAGCAGCTTGATACAGGGGCACTCCTACGAGCAGTACTTC.